This T cell receptor beta chain was profiled in a study of beta chain features in type 1 diabetes. Study-wide points: In comparison with healthy donors, patients had naive, central memory and Treg TCRB repertoires that appeared more similar. Junctions at VDJ sites from type 1 diabetes patients had fewer insertions and more deletions.

It was via CD45RO/CCR7/CD25/CD127/CD95/CD27 that CD4+ naive, central memory, regulatory and stem cell-like memory cells were sorted. Concerning this clone: Its antigen is unknown.

The CDR3 is 19 residues long. Investigators reverse transcribed all isolated RNA, so they sequenced expressed TCRB transcripts. An average of approximately 3.6 million reads was obtained for naive, central memory and regulatory T cell samples. The data were produced by immunoSEQ multiplex PCR, yet TCRdb's version contains in-frame clones alone and is incomplete. The sample includes under 450,000 clones, roughly 13% seen only once; the top ten take 0.035% to 0.04%. The sample taken for sequencing was naive CD4+ T cells from blood. The chain couples TRBV21-1 to TRBJ2-5; no check of the table's D call, TRBD2, against the DNA was made. TRBV21-1 represents a pseudogene. The receptor comes from a man aged 25 to 40 in good health. Here the CDR3 DNA reads TGTGCCAGCACTCTTCTTGACCCACTAGGCCGGCAGAACATCGAGACCCAGTACTTC. Translation gives CASTLLDPLGRQNIETQYF.